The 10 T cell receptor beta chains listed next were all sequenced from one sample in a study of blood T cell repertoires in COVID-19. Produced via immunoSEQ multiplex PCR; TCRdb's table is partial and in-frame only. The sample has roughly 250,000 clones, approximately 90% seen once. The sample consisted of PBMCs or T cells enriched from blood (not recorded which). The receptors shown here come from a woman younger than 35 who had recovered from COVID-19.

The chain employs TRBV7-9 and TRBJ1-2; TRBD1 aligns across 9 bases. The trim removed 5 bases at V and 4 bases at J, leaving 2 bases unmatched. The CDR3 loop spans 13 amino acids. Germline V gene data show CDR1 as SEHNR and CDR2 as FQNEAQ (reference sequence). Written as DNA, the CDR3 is TGTGCCAGCAGCCCGGACAGGGGCTATGGCTACACCTTC. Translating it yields CASSPDRGYGYTF.

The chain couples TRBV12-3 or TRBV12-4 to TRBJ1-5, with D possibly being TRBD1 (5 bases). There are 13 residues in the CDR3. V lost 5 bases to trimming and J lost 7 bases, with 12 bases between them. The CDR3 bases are TGTGCCAGCAGTGCGTCCGGGGGACAGCCCCAGCATTTT. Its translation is CASSASGGQPQHF.

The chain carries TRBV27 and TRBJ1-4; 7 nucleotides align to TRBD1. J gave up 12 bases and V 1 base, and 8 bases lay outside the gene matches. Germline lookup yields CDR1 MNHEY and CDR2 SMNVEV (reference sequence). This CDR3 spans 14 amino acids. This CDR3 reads CASSLWSPGQQLFF. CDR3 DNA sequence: TGTGCCAGCAGTTTATGGTCTCCGGGACAGCAACTGTTTTTT.

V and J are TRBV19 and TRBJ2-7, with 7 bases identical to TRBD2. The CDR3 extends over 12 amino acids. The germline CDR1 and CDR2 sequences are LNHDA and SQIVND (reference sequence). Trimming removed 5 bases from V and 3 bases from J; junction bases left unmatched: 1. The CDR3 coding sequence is TGTGCCAGTAGTGGGGGGGGCTACGAGCAGTACTTC. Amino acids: CASSGGGYEQYF.

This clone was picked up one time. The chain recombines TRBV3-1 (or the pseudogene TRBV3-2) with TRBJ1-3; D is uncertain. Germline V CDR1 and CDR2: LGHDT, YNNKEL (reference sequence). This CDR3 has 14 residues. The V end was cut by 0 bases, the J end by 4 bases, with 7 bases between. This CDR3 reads CASSQDLAGNTIYF. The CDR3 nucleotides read TGTGCCAGCAGCCAAGATCTTGCGGGAAACACCATATATTTT.

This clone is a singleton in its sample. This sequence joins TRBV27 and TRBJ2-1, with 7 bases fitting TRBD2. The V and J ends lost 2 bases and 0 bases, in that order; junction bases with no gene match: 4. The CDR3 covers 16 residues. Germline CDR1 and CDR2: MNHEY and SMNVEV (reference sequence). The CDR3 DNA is TGTGCCAGCAGTTTAGGGCGGGGGAGCTCCTACAATGAGCAGTTCTTC. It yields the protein CASSLGRGSSYNEQFF.

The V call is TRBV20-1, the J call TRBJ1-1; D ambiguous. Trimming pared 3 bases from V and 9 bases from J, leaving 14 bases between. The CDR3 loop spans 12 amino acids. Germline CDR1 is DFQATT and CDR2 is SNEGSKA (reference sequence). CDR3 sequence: CSASRRETKAFF. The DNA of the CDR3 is TGCAGTGCTAGTAGGCGGGAAACCAAAGCTTTCTTT.

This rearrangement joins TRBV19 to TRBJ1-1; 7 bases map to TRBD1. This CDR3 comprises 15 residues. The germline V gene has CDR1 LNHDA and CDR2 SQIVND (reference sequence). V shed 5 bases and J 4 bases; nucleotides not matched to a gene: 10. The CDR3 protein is CASSHRGFRTTEAFF. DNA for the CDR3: TGTGCCAGTAGTCACAGGGGATTTCGGACCACTGAAGCTTTCTTT.

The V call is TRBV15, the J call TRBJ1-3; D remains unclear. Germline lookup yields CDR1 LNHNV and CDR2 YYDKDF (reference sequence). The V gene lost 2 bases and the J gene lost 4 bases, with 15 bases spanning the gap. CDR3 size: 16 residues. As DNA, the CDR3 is TGTGCCACCAGCAGACGTCTCGGGAATGACGGAAACACCATATATTTT. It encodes CATSRRLGNDGNTIYF.

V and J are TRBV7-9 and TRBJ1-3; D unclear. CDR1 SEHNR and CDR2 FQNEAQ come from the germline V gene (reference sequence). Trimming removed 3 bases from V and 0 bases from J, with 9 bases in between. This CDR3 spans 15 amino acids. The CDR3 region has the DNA TGTGCCAGCAGCTTGGAGGCCAGCTCTGGAAACACCATATATTTT. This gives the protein CASSLEASSGNTIYF. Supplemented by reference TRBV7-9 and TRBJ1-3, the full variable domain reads DTGVSQNPRHKITKRGQNVTFRCDPISEHNRLYWYRQTLGQGPEFLTYFQNEAQLEKSRLLSDRFSAERPKGSFSTLEIQRTEQGDSAMYLCASSLEASSGNTIYFGEGSWLTVV.